Only a few counts were recorded for the clone carrying this T cell receptor (beta chain). No antigen is known for it. The V gene's germline CDR1 is SGHTA and CDR2 FQGNSA. The CDR3 sequence is 17 residues long. V shed 3 bases and J 0 bases; nucleotides not matched to a gene: 8. The data were taken from a study of blood T cells in healthy people across ages. Researchers isolated at least 7 million PBMCs per sample. The use of a sample-barcoded 5' primer and a J-beta primer mix characterized a second PCR of roughly 7 to 11 cycles. TCRdb called the 5' RACE reads again in MiXCR, with one record for every CDR3 protein. Of 730,000 or so distinct CDR3 sequences in the sample, roughly 43% were seen once. Study-wide points: Samples with more naive T cells showed higher observed beta diversity. From one million sequenced T cells, diversity estimates were lower bounds. Because donor CMV status was unknown, expanded clonotype changes were possibly confounded.

The sequencing sample was made of blood. The chain combines TRBV7-2 with TRBJ2-5; TRBD2 matches at 9 bases. The receptor was derived from a woman in her fifties or sixties in good health. For the CDR3, the DNA is TGTGCCAGCAGCTTTGGTAGCGGGAGCTTGTACCAAGAGACCCAGTACTTC. Its translation is CASSFGSGSLYQETQYF.